This TCR beta chain was profiled in a study of cytomegalovirus exposure and HLA in healthy donors. Overall study findings and caveats: For most subjects, TCR beta sequences were reported to predict HLA-A and HLA-B alleles with accuracy. TCR beta V- and J-gene trimming, according to a later analysis, was linked to a missense DCLRE1C variant.

Only a few counts were recorded for this clone. The antigen is not known. PCR primers comprised 60 Vbeta and 13 Jbeta primers. Profiled with immunoSEQ multiplex PCR; TCRdb holds only in-frame clones, not every one. The sample records fewer than 250,000 clones, about 75% being singletons. Sequenced sample: PBMCs. The clonotype comes from a woman younger than 45 in good health and CMV-seronegative.

CDR3 coding DNA: TGTGCCAGCAGCTATTGGACAACCCGGGACAGCAATTCACCCCTCCACTTT. This sequence encodes CASSYWTTRDSNSPLHF. The chain uses TRBV5-6 and TRBJ1-6; 7 nucleotides align to TRBD1. CDR1 is SGHDT, CDR2 YYEEEE, per germline. CDR3 length equals 17 residues. V was clipped by 3 bases and J by 7 bases; unmatched bases: 13.